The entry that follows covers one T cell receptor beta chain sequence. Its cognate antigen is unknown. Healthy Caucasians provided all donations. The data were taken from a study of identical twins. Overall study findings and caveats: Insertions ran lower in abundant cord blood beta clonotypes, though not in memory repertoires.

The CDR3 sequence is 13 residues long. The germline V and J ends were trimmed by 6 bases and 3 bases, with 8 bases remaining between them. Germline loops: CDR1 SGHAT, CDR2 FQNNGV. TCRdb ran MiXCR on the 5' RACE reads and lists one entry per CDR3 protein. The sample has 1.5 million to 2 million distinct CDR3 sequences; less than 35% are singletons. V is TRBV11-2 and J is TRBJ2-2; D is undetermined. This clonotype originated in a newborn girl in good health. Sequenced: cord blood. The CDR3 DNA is TGTGCCAGCAGACCCCGGTACACCGGGGAGCTGTTTTTT. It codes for CASRPRYTGELFF. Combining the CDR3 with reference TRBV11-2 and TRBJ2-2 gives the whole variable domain EAGVAQSPRYKIIEKRQSVAFWCNPISGHATLYWYQQILGQGPKLLIQFQNNGVVDDSQLPKDRFSAERLKGVDSTLKIQPAKLEDSAVYLCASRPRYTGELFFGEGSRLTVL.